These T cell receptor beta chains were read from a single sample in a study of blood T cell repertoires in COVID-19. Clones were sequenced by immunoSEQ multiplex PCR, and TCRdb holds only the in-frame ones, with some missing. The sample has 65,000 to 90,000 clones; 70% to 85% are singletons. The sequencing input was peripheral blood. These receptors were obtained from a man in his sixties with active or convalescent COVID-19. The conserved cysteine and the conserved F or W are not part of the CDR3 here. A D gene is named only where the DNA matches it firmly.

TRBV5-1 TRBD1 ASSLGGQGRPYEQY
TRBV18 . ASSPPKGVPSYEQY
TRBV4-1 . ASSLGADTDTQY
TRBV5-1 TRBD1 ASSGGQGGNSPLH
TRBV6-6 TRBD2 ASRSSSGGAEETQY
TRBV5-4 . ASSLERLREQF
TRBV2 TRBD1 ASSAGQGMQPQH
TRBV6-5 . ASRTQAREKLF
TRBV4-2 . ASSQYGGAGEQF
TRBV28 TRBD1 ASSPSGTANTGELF
TRBV10-1 TRBD1 ASSHTGTGGTEAF
TRBV28 . ASSYVVYEKLF
TRBV18 . ASSQMDVDYTNYGYT
TRBV28 TRBD1 ASDLTGAGGNQPQH
TRBV6-1 TRBD1 ASSEAINRGQGEAF
TRBV6-2/TRBV6-3 . ASSYSGRVTEKLF
TRBV28 TRBD1 ASSSRTGDPYEQY
TRBV5-4 . ASSLDSTANEQF
TRBV12-5 TRBD2 ASGLGTSGVNEQF
TRBV15 TRBD1 ATSRGQGFNYGYT
TRBV7-6 TRBD2 ASSPSGLATGELF
TRBV3-1/TRBV3-2 TRBD2 ASSPTGTSGFTDTQY
TRBV6-5 . ASSVAGISTDTQY
TRBV18 TRBD2 ASSPPSGGISSYEQY
TRBV4-1 TRBD1 ASSQEDRGIAAGANVLT
TRBV6-1 . ASSEPGPNYGYT
TRBV30 TRBD2 ACHAGWGGTGELF
TRBV6-4 TRBD2 ASSEAGGTDTQY
TRBV12-3/TRBV12-4 . ASSLGGPEAF
TRBV7-9 TRBD1 ASSLAGGVEQF
TRBV27 TRBD1 ASSPTGGQETQY
TRBV10-3 . AISDVRKEGREQY
TRBV6-2/TRBV6-3 . ASSEGSPLH
TRBV18 . ASSPAGGQYNEQF
TRBV19 TRBD2 ASSSRAGATYNEQF